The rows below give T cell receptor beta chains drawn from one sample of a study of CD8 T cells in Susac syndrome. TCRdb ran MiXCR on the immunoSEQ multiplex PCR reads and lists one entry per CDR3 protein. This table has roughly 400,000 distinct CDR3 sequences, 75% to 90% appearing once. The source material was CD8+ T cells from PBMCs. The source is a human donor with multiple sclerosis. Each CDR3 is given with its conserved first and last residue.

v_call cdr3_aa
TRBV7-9 CASSLETGVPYNEQFF
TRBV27 CASSLSGLNQPQHF
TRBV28 CASSFSRKEHEQFF
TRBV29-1 CSVEEGGMNTEAFF
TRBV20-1 CSARDWRGSLSTDTQYF
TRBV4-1 CVSSPQGRSYEQYF
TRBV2 CASSPGSAEAFF
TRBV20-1 CSARDLGTEGWVFF
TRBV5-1 CASSAGDRGNSPLHF
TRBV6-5 CASSYSGENNEQFF
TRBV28 CASSSRSGTGVLGGYTF
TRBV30 CAWTVGNQPQHF
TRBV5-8 CASSLEQGVLHF
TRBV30 CAWRAGTSAGEQFF
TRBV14 CASSQEWGTEDGYTF
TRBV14 CASSQAAAGGYEQYF
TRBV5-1 CASSIFSGATEAFF
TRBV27 CASSSRQGYLTEAFF
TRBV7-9 CASSSPQGDYYEQYF
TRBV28 CASSYTMNTEAFF
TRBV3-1 CASSQDWKDGYTF
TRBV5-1 CASSLVPDYEQYF
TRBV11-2 CASSISDRADTDTQYF
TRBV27 CASSFGGHEQYF
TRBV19 CASQVGGEQFF
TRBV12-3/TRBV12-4 CASSQRDSGGTEAFF
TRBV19 CASSYGRTTEAFF
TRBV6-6 CASSYSDSANTGELFF
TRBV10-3 CAISGSQGAAYNEQFF
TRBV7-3 CASSLMGLAGDEQYF
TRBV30 CAWSLAGGGADTQYF
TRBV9 CASSETGGANTGELFF
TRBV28 CASSLRGGGAHEQYF
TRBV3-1 CASSPEWGAEPQHF
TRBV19 CASSTPVGTGAYEQYF
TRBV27 CASSGLTGDRTEAFF
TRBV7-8 CASGRHGQDSNQPQHF
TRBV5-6 CASSLKTGQVKFYEQYF
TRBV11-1 CASSDHRAYEAFF
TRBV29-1 CSVETARLNAEAFF
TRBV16 CASSPLVGGAGNTEAFF
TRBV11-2 CASSLISLDREGAGELFF
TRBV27 CASSPAVDYEQYF
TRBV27 CASSVLGGPTETQYF
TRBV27 CASSLIGGGSTDTQYF
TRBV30 CAWSGQNSYEQYF
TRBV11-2 CASSWTSGSAKYNEQFF
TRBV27 CASSPATSGGITDTQYF
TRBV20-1 CSARDIRESENTIYF
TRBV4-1 CASSQAVASTYEQYF